This section outlines one T cell receptor (beta chain) sequence together with its context. The antigen is not known. This entry belongs to a study of memory CD4+ T cells and cytomegalovirus serostatus. Findings and limits, study-wide: About 40% of the roughly 160 known CMV-associated TCRbeta sequences appeared in CD4+ memory.

The sort gate was single viable CD3+CD4+CD8-CD45RO+ cells for memory CD4+ T cells. Some clones are missing from TCRdb's copy, which holds only in-frame ones; the method was immunoSEQ multiplex PCR. This table holds about 58,000 clones, roughly 85% found once. Germline V gene sequence: CDR1 KGHSH, CDR2 LQKENI. CDR3 length: 17 residues. V lost 5 bases and J lost 2; bases outside the gene matches: 11. The sequence came from an adult in good health and CMV-seronegative. Some clones in this sample may be carry-over from other donors' samples. This chain uses TRBV18 with TRBJ2-3; 9 bases map to TRBD2. Sequenced sample: memory CD4+ T cells from blood. The CDR3: CASSATRAGGHTDTQYF. The DNA of the CDR3 is TGTGCCAGCTCAGCCACGCGAGCGGGAGGTCACACAGATACGCAGTATTTT.